This T cell receptor (beta chain) was captured by sequencing in a study of blood T cell repertoires in COVID-19. Looked up from germline, CDR1 is MDHEN and CDR2 is SYDVKM. This CDR3 contains 16 residues. V trimming: 3 bases; J trimming: 5 bases; junction bases outside the gene matches: 9. Data came from immunoSEQ multiplex PCR; TCRdb stores just in-frame clones and leaves some out. The sample consists of 70,000 or so clones, 65% to 85% of them appearing once. Sequenced: peripheral blood. This chain connects TRBV28 to TRBJ2-3, with 9 bases that match TRBD2. The clonotype comes from a man in his forties or fifties with COVID-19, enrolled during active disease. The CDR3 spells CASSFSGGRAVDTQYF. CDR3 nucleotides: TGTGCCAGCAGTTTCTCAGGCGGGAGGGCCGTAGATACGCAGTATTTT. The entire variable domain, with the rest obtained from reference TRBV28 and TRBJ2-3, is as follows: DVKVTQSSRYLVKRTGEKVFLECVQDMDHENMFWYRQDPGLGLRLIYFSYDVKMKEKGDIPEGYSVSREKKERFSLILESASTNQTSMYLCASSFSGGRAVDTQYFGPGTRLTVL.